This T cell receptor beta chain was observed in a study of shared clonotypes between healthy human individuals. Study-wide points: Estimated richness values were generally larger in naive subsets than in memory subsets.

This CDR3 contains 13 residues. V lost 5 bases to trimming and J lost 7 bases; unmatched junction nucleotides: 5. Germline loops: CDR1 LNHDA, CDR2 SQIVND (reference sequence). Per the study methods: There were no quality scores in the junction-only immunoSEQ sequences, so filtering differed. Measured with immunoSEQ multiplex PCR; TCRdb has only the in-frame clones, and not every one. From that table come the V and J calls and clone size; the DNA was used to work out D and trimming. The sample has 980,000 or so clones, approximately 80% seen once. This clone occurred a few times. Antigen unknown. This rearrangement joins TRBV19 to TRBJ1-5, with TRBD1 identical over 7 bases. The sequencing input was memory CD4+ T cells sorted from blood. Subset specified: CD45RA-negative fraction. The sequence derives from a man between 18 and 29 years old in good health. The CDR3 spells CASSEQGKQPQHF. The CDR3 bases are TGTGCCAGTAGTGAACAGGGGAAACAGCCCCAGCATTTT.